This record covers a single T cell receptor beta chain. The CDR3 has 18 amino acids. Looked up from germline, CDR1 is LGHNT and CDR2 is FRNRAP. The V and J ends lost 1 base and 2 bases, in that order; junction bases with no gene match: 10. The sample comes from a study of shared T cell receptors in the human thymus. Clones were sequenced by immunoSEQ multiplex PCR, and TCRdb holds only the in-frame ones, with some missing. Altogether under 850,000 clones are present, around 89% being singletons, with the ten largest covering 0.0085% to 0.012%. The same sample was also used in a study of human thymus T cells. That work contributes: Resections from corrective heart surgery provided thymus tissue. The related literature has documented a marked overlap of thymic repertoires among unrelated individuals.

Sequenced sample: thymocytes. This TCR was recovered from a boy in the first two years of life with a congenital heart defect. This rearrangement joins TRBV12-5 to TRBJ1-4, with 7 bases that match TRBD1. The CDR3 here is CASGLDLSPDRTNEKLFF. In nucleotides, the CDR3 is TGTGCTAGTGGTTTGGACCTCTCCCCGGACAGGACTAATGAAAAACTGTTTTTT. The full variable domain, in which reference TRBV12-5 and TRBJ1-4 provide the parts outside the CDR3, is DARVTQTPRHKVTEMGQEVTMRCQPILGHNTVFWYRQTMMQGLELLAYFRNRAPLDDSGMPKDRFSAEMPDATLATLKIQPSEPRDSAVYFCASGLDLSPDRTNEKLFFGSGTQLSVL.